This section outlines one T cell receptor beta chain sequence together with its context. During its preparation, the TCRbeta library received unique molecular identifiers. TCRdb called the PCR reads again in MiXCR, with one record for every CDR3 protein. In the table there are around 530,000 distinct CDR3 sequences, about 31% of which are singletons. The sample originates from a study of T-cell reconstitution after alpha-beta-depleted transplantation in children. This clonotype was obtained from a human donor who donated a stem cell graft to a child with aplastic anemia. The specimen comprised PBMCs from the stem cell graft donor, sampled from the stem cell graft.

The CDR3 spells CASSLETGVEAFF. The DNA of the CDR3 is TGTGCCAGCAGCTTAGAGACAGGGGTCGAAGCTTTCTTT. The chain recombines TRBV7-8 with TRBJ1-1, with 8 bases identical to TRBD1. Trimming removed 1 base from V and 8 bases from J; junction bases left unmatched: 3. Looked up from germline, CDR1 is SGHVS and CDR2 is FQNEAQ. There are 13 residues in the CDR3.